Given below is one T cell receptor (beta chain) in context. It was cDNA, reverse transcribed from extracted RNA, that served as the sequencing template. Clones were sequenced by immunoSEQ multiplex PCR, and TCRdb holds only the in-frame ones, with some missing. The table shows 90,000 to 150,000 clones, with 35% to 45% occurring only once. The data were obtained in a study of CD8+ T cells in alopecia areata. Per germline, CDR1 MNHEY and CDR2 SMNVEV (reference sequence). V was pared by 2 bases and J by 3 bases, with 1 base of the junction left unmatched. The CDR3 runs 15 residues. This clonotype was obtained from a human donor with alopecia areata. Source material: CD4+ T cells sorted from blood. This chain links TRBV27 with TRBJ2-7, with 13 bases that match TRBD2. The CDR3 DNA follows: TGTGCCAGCAGTTTAGGGACTAGCGGGATCTACGAGCAGTACTTC. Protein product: CASSLGTSGIYEQYF.